Detailed here is one TCR beta chain. The target of this receptor is not known. Nothing much larger sits one base from this clone, and base qualities are not available. The record originates from a study of PD-1 blockade in classical Hodgkin lymphoma (dated by TCRdb to the early 2020s). Context from the whole study: Nivolumab dosing was 3 mg/kg intravenously every 2 weeks, continuing until either disease progression or unacceptable toxicity. The study used CyTOF and TCR beta sequencing to define a peripheral blood immune signature of response to PD-1 blockade in classical Hodgkin lymphoma.

Beyond this particular receptor, the publication reports: Lower diversity was observed in patients in whom nivolumab was started less than 1 year after ASCT, and these patients were excluded from later analyses so that confounding by immune reconstitution would be avoided. Only a single clinical trial cohort was studied, and what caused the repertoire differences, possibly disease activity or prior therapy, remained undefined. Newly diagnosed patients were reported to have lower baseline TCR diversity than healthy donors, and relapsed/refractory patients were reported to have lower baseline TCR diversity still. Trial patients with a complete response had baseline diversity similar to that of newly diagnosed patients, while partial responders and progressors had significantly lower diversity. CD4+ but not CD8+ TCR diversity rose significantly by C4D1 (p=0.0027 vs p=0.16), most apparent in complete responders (p=0.02).

The CDR3, cysteine through phenylalanine, is 14 amino acids long. Solely the CDR3 DNA is kept, with 42 bases framed from the first base. As encoded in the germline V gene, CDR1 is MGHDK while CDR2 is SYGVNS. V is cut by 5 bases and J by 0 bases, and the space between the germline ends is 8 bases. This sample's time point label indicates: cycle 4 day 1 (C4D1), after around six weeks of nivolumab. Every trial patient had relapsed following autologous stem cell transplantation, and prior brentuximab vedotin exposure was what differed among cohorts A, B and C. The trial cohort was composed of about 58 patients with relapsed/refractory classical Hodgkin lymphoma, for whom complete response, partial response or progressive disease was recorded as best overall response. Trial patients were treated with single-agent nivolumab in the multi-cohort phase II CheckMate 205 trial. An independent review committee assessed best overall response using the 2007 International Working Group response criteria. Trial PBMCs were collected just before the start of nivolumab (C1D1) and during therapy at cycle 2 day 1 and cycle 4 day 1. Peripheral blood was collected in 8 mL Vacutainer Cell Preparation Tubes, from which PBMCs were isolated by centrifugation and then cryopreserved.

Genomic DNA was isolated using the Qiagen DNeasy kit from unsorted PBMCs as well as from negatively selected CD4+ and CD8+ fractions. TCR beta CDR3 regions were amplified by immunoSEQ multiplex PCR using primers annealing to V and J segments. A synthetic immune receptor repertoire was used to minimize amplification bias, and any remaining bias was removed computationally after sequencing. The published analysis was carried out like this. Custom Python scripts were used to quantify repertoire diversity as the Shannon entropy index. Unsorted, CD4+ and CD8+ repertoires were analyzed separately, except in combined analyses where CD4+ and CD8+ sequences were merged in silico. Clonal expansion was defined as a frequency increase of at least 2-fold after treatment compared with C1D1, and clones undetected at baseline were assigned a pseudocount of 0.5. Singleton clones were defined as clones with 0 or 1 copy at C1D1, and non-singleton clones were defined as clones with 2 or more copies. Clones expanded in unsorted samples were labelled as CD4+, CD8+ or unknown by matching protein sequences in sorted samples from the same patient. Wilcoxon tests were applied to paired samples to test diversity changes from C1D1 to C4D1. TCRdb mirrors the immuneACCESS table, restricted to in-frame sequences. Some clones are absent from its copies; in checked studies, under half trace to an unresolved V gene, and the reason for the others is unknown. The V and J calls and the clone size are those of that table, but D and trimming were determined from the DNA. The sample table contains some 20,000 clones; only one count was recorded for roughly 77% of them. The ten largest make up 20% to 25% of the sample.

The receptor's source is a human donor with classical Hodgkin lymphoma. This sample comprised peripheral blood mononuclear cells (PBMCs), obtained before the fourth cycle of nivolumab. Recombination linked TRBV25-1 to TRBJ2-1, with the D assignment possibly TRBD1 or TRBD2, given 5 matching bases for each. The nucleotides read TGTGCCAGCAGTCGTGGGACCTCCTACAATGAGCAGTTCTTC. This translates into CASSRGTSYNEQFF.